Presented here are 14 T cell receptor beta chains from one specimen sequenced in a study of T cells in women clearing cervical HPV infection. Repertoires were generated with immunoSEQ multiplex PCR, while TCRdb's copy carries only in-frame clones and drops some. The clone table shows roughly 40,000 clones, with the ten largest holding about 5.8%. Sequencing was carried out using blood buffy coat. All receptors come from a woman between 18 and 69 years old with a cervical HPV16 infection that either progressed to CIN3+ or cleared (not recorded which).

A remark on this clone: Sequencing ends 3 residues short of the CDR3 end; the germline J gene provides the rest. The chain links TRBV5-6 to TRBJ2-3; 7 nucleotides align to TRBD2. CDR3 length: 13 amino acids. Germline V gene lookup returns CDR1 SGHDT and CDR2 YYEEEE. This CDR3 is CASSLLREKTQYF. The covered CDR3 bases are TGTGCCAGCAGCTTGTTGCGGGAGAAGACG.

The CDR3 is CSASRRLAGTEQFF. The part of the CDR3 DNA that was read is TGCAGTGCTAGTCGGAGACTAGCGGGTACTGAG. V usage is TRBV20-1 and J usage is TRBJ2-1, with TRBD2 matching 10 bases. The read terminates 3 residues before the CDR3 end, so the remaining end is supplied by the germline J gene. Germline CDR1 is DFQATT and CDR2 is SNEGSKA (reference sequence). The CDR3 is 14 amino acids. The junction had 8 bases not matched to a gene; V was cut back by 3 bases and J by 9 bases.

Concerning this clone itself: The read terminates 3 residues ahead of where the CDR3 ends, so the germline J gene completes it. Distinct nucleotide sequences in the sample also encode this CDR3. The chain employs TRBV2 and TRBJ1-3; D is uncertain. The V gene lost 1 base and the J gene lost 2 bases, with 9 bases spanning the gap. This CDR3 has 15 residues. Germline loops: CDR1 SNHLY, CDR2 FYNNEI. The sequenced part of the CDR3 DNA is TGTGCCAGCAGTGAAGGGGTTAGGGCTGGAAACACC. It is translated as CASSEGVRAGNT. The CDR3 in its entirety is CASSEGVRAGNTIYF.

As concerns this clone: Sequencing ends 3 residues short of the CDR3 end; the germline J gene provides the rest. The chain recombines TRBV19 with TRBJ1-1; D possibly corresponds to TRBD1 (6 bases). V shed 7 bases and J shed 3 bases, with 15 bases lying between them. The CDR3 totals 14 residues. Germline V lookup: CDR1 LNHDA, CDR2 SQIVND (reference sequence). The chain's CDR3 is CASTTQGSDTEAFF. The DNA read from the CDR3 is TGTGCCAGTACCACACAGGGATCGGACACTGAA. The variable domain in full, completed from reference TRBV19 and TRBJ1-1, reads DGGITQSPKYLFRKEGQNVTLSCEQNLNHDAMYWYRQDPGQGLRLIYYSQIVNDFQKGDIAEGYSVSREKKESFPLTVTSAQKNPTAFYLCASTTQGSDTEAFFGQGTRLTVV.

A remark on this clone: The CDR3 is cut off 3 residues early in the read; its end comes from the germline J gene. This chain uses TRBV7-3 with TRBJ2-5; D may be TRBD1 (7 bases). Germline CDR1 and CDR2: SGHTA and FQGTGA. The CDR3 sequence is 14 residues long. V was shortened by 3 bases and J by 5 bases, with 13 bases between the two germline ends. CDR3 amino acids: CASSFNSGGETQYF. Partial CDR3 DNA: TGTGCCAGCAGCTTCAACTCAGGGGGGGAGACC.

A remark on this clone: The CDR3 end lies 3 residues beyond the end of the read and is filled in from the germline J gene. The V and J genes are TRBV7-8 and TRBJ1-1; 7 bases are shared with TRBD1. V was pared by 3 bases and J by 4 bases, with 5 bases of the junction left unmatched. There are 14 residues in the CDR3. Per the germline V gene, CDR1 is SGHVS and CDR2 is FQNEAQ. Incomplete CDR3 DNA: TGTGCCAGCAGCTTTTCCGGGACAGCCACTGAA. Its protein product is CASSFSGTATE. The full CDR3 sequence reads CASSFSGTATEAFF.

Points on this clone: The missing CDR3 end, 3 residues past where the read stops, is filled in from the germline J gene. The chain combines TRBV10-3 with TRBJ1-1; a weak D match, TRBD1 (6 bases). The V gene lost 2 bases and the J gene lost 4 bases, with 8 bases spanning the gap. The CDR3 runs 13 residues. CDR1 and CDR2 (germline): ENHRY, SYGVKD. The CDR3 region is CAISEQGSTEAFF. CDR3 DNA, as far as it was read: TGTGCCATCAGTGAGCAGGGGAGCACTGAA.

CDR3 DNA (partial): TGTGCCAGTAGTATCCTAGCGGGAGGGAGGACCTACGAC. It is translated as CASSILAGGRTYD. The complete CDR3 protein is CASSILAGGRTYDYTF. The chain is built from TRBV19 and TRBJ1-2; no clear D. The sequenced fragment ends 3 residues before the CDR3 boundary, so the rest is inferred from the germline J gene. The CDR3 extends over 16 amino acids. The germline CDR1 and CDR2 sequences are LNHDA and SQIVND (reference sequence).

A remark on this clone: The read ends 3 residues before the CDR3 terminus; that terminus is restored from the germline J gene. The gene calls are TRBV19 and TRBJ2-3; 10 positions match TRBD2. The V segment lost 11 bases and the J segment 5 bases; nucleotides outside the gene matches: 13. The CDR3 has 15 residues. CDR1 LNHDA and CDR2 SQIVND come from the germline V gene (reference sequence). This chain's CDR3 is CAASPLAGAGDTQYF. The covered CDR3 bases are TGTGCCGCGTCCCCCCTAGCGGGAGCGGGAGATACG.

A word on this clone: The read terminates 3 residues before the CDR3 end, so the remaining end is supplied by the germline J gene. The chain joins TRBV5-8 to TRBJ1-2; 8 bases align to TRBD1. Trimming at V came to 3 bases and at J to 6 bases, leaving 7 bases not matched to a gene. The CDR3 covers 14 residues. Per germline, CDR1 SGHTS and CDR2 YDEGEE. The sequenced CDR3 bases are TGTGCCAGCAGCTGGGGACAGGCCAGGCATGGC. The encoded protein is CASSWGQARHG. The complete CDR3 protein is CASSWGQARHGYTF.

Details on this clone: The read terminates 3 residues before the CDR3 end, so the remaining end is supplied by the germline J gene. The sample carries other DNA sequences with the same CDR3. V gene TRBV5-1 combines with J gene TRBJ2-3; 8 bases are a match to TRBD2. The junction had 3 bases not matched to a gene; V was cut back by 0 bases and J by 0 bases. The germline gives CDR1 SGHRS, CDR2 YFSETQ. The CDR3 has 16 amino acids. The CDR3 here is CASSLGASGSTDTQYF. CDR3 bases read: TGCGCCAGCAGCTTGGGGGCTAGCGGGAGCACAGATACG.

CDR3 region: CASSESLRGQAGETQYF. The CDR3 bases that were read are TGCGCCAGCAGTGAAAGCCTCCGCGGACAGGCCGGGGAGACC. The chain couples TRBV10-2 to TRBJ2-5, with 7 bases fitting TRBD1. The read ends 3 residues shy of where the CDR3 ends; the end is completed using the germline J gene. The V gene's germline CDR1 is WSHSY and CDR2 SAAADI. The CDR3 runs 17 residues. J was trimmed by 5 bases and V by 3 bases; bases with no gene match: 15.

Of note for this clone: The read terminates 3 residues before the CDR3 end, so the remaining end is supplied by the germline J gene. This chain joins TRBV19 and TRBJ1-5; 7 bases align to TRBD1. The CDR3 covers 14 residues. V was pared by 11 bases and J by 6 bases, with 13 bases of the junction left unmatched. Germline V gene sequence: CDR1 LNHDA, CDR2 SQIVND (reference sequence). Here the CDR3 reads CASQRQGAGQPQHF. The sequenced CDR3 bases are TGTGCCTCACAGAGACAGGGAGCAGGTCAGCCC. The full variable domain, with the rest looked up from reference TRBV19 and TRBJ1-5, is DGGITQSPKYLFRKEGQNVTLSCEQNLNHDAMYWYRQDPGQGLRLIYYSQIVNDFQKGDIAEGYSVSREKKESFPLTVTSAQKNPTAFYLCASQRQGAGQPQHFGDGTRLSIL.

Remarks on this clone: The sequenced fragment ends 3 residues before the CDR3 boundary, so the rest is inferred from the germline J gene. This chain connects TRBV28 to TRBJ2-2; D is possibly TRBD2 (6 bases). The CDR3 contains 15 residues. V was shortened by 2 bases and J by 2 bases, with 9 bases between the two germline ends. Germline V gives CDR1 MDHEN, CDR2 SYDVKM. The DNA read from the CDR3 is TGTGCCAGCAGTTTAGGAGGGGCCAACACCGGGGAG. Protein: CASSLGGANTGE. The whole CDR3 protein is CASSLGGANTGELFF.